The 17 T cell receptor beta chains in this list originate from one sample, sequenced in a study of cytomegalovirus exposure and HLA in healthy donors. PCR amplification relied on 60 Vbeta primers (plus 13 Jbeta primers). The method was immunoSEQ multiplex PCR; TCRdb's version includes in-frame clones alone and lacks a portion of them. The sample yields a few hundred thousand clones, around 90% seen once. The sequenced sample was PBMCs. These receptor sequences come from a girl aged 2-10 years in good health and CMV-seronegative.

On this clone: The sample contains more than one DNA sequence encoding this CDR3. The chain is built from TRBV5-1 and TRBJ2-3; a possible D gene is TRBD2 (5 bases). The CDR3 has 14 residues. CDR1 and CDR2 from the germline V gene are SGHRS and YFSETQ. Trimming shortened V by 0 bases and J by 3 bases, and 8 bases separated the two germline ends. CDR3 nucleotide sequence: TGCGCCAGCAGCTTGGGATCGGGGACAGATACGCAGTATTTT. Amino acid sequence: CASSLGSGTDTQYF.

The J gene is TRBJ1-1, the V gene TRBV9; the D is unclear. Trimming cost V 0 bases and J 3 bases, with 18 bases left between them. The CDR3 is 17 residues long. The germline CDR1 and CDR2 sequences are SGDLS and YYNGEE. CDR3 DNA: TGTGCCAGCAGCGTAGGGATCAAGAGCGTCGGTGACACTGAAGCTTTCTTT. This gives the protein CASSVGIKSVGDTEAFF.

The V and J genes are TRBV5-6 and TRBJ1-2; no firm D call. CDR1 and CDR2 from the germline V gene are SGHDT and YYEEEE. CDR3 length: 13 residues. Trimming pared 4 bases from V and 4 bases from J, leaving 11 bases between. The DNA of the CDR3 is TGTGCCAGCAGCCCAAGGGAGGCCTATGGCTACACCTTC. Amino acid sequence: CASSPREAYGYTF.

The J gene is TRBJ2-7, the V gene TRBV10-1; maybe TRBD1 (5 bases). V lost 4 bases and J 6 bases, leaving 13 bases between the germline ends. Germline V gene data show CDR1 as WNHNN and CDR2 as SYGVQD (reference sequence). CDR3 size: 13 residues. The CDR3: CASSAGARGEQYF. The CDR3, as DNA: TGCGCCAGCAGTGCTGGGGCTAGGGGCGAGCAGTACTTC.

This clone was observed a handful of times. The chain joins TRBV28 to TRBJ1-1; 9 bases line up with TRBD1. The germline V gene has CDR1 MDHEN and CDR2 SYDVKM. Trimming removed 6 bases from V and 0 bases from J; junction bases left unmatched: 8. The CDR3 runs 16 residues. The CDR3 DNA follows: TGTGCCAGCAGCTGGGGACAGGGAATCGTGAACACTGAAGCTTTCTTT. Its protein product is CASSWGQGIVNTEAFF.

The chain is built from TRBV7-3 and TRBJ2-1; TRBD2 aligns across 13 bases. With 5 bases clipped from V and 7 bases from J, the junction kept 14 bases outside the gene matches. Germline CDR1 SGHTA, CDR2 FQGTGA. The CDR3 length is 18 residues. Here the CDR3 DNA reads TGTGCCAGCAGCCCCTCAAACACTAGCGGGGGGGGACAAAATGAGCAGTTCTTC. It encodes CASSPSNTSGGGQNEQFF.

The V call is TRBV5-1, the J call TRBJ1-1; possibly TRBD1 for D (5 bases). V shed 0 bases and J shed 5 bases, with 11 bases lying between them. Looked up from germline, CDR1 is SGHRS and CDR2 is YFSETQ. The CDR3 consists of 14 residues. The CDR3 sequence is CASSLGSGQTEAFF. CDR3 DNA: TGCGCCAGCAGCTTGGGGTCAGGGCAAACTGAAGCTTTCTTT.

The J gene is TRBJ2-7, the V gene TRBV5-4, with a possible D match to TRBD1 (6 bases). The CDR3 sequence is 14 residues long. The V end was cut by 4 bases, the J end by 3 bases, with 14 bases between. In germline, CDR1 is SGHNT, CDR2 YYREEE (reference sequence). CDR3 nucleotides: TGTGCCAGCAGCCCCCGGGACAAATTCTACGAGCAGTACTTC. This gives the protein CASSPRDKFYEQYF.

The chain carries TRBV7-2 and TRBJ1-5; 7 positions match TRBD1. V was pared by 3 bases and J by 5 bases, with 1 base of the junction left unmatched. The CDR3 consists of 13 residues. Per germline, CDR1 SGHTA and CDR2 FQGNSA. The CDR3 DNA sequence: TGTGCCAGCAGCTTCACAGGGGATCAGCCCCAGCATTTT. It translates to CASSFTGDQPQHF.

The gene calls are TRBV5-1 and TRBJ2-7; weak D call: TRBD1 (8 bases). The V end was cut by 4 bases, the J end by 2 bases, with 22 bases between. The germline V gene encodes CDR1 SGHRS and CDR2 YFSETQ. This CDR3 has 17 residues. CDR3 in amino acids: CASSGGGRGQEPYEQYF. The CDR3 DNA reads as TGCGCCAGCAGCGGGGGGGGACGGGGACAGGAGCCCTACGAGCAGTACTTC. The whole variable domain, filled in from reference TRBV5-1 and TRBJ2-7, reads KAGVTQTPRYLIKTRGQQVTLSCSPISGHRSVSWYQQTPGQGLQFLFEYFSETQRNKGNFPGRFSGRQFSNSRSEMNVSTLELGDSALYLCASSGGGRGQEPYEQYFGPGTRLTVT.

The chain is built from TRBV7-6 and TRBJ2-3; 9 positions agree with TRBD2. This CDR3 is 14 amino acids long. V was pared by 3 bases and J by 5 bases, with 3 bases of the junction left unmatched. Per the germline V gene, CDR1 is SGHVS and CDR2 is FNYEAQ. The CDR3 is CASSLAGGRDTQYF. The CDR3 DNA sequence: TGTGCCAGCAGCTTGGCGGGGGGGCGAGATACGCAGTATTTT.

This chain joins TRBV7-9 and TRBJ2-7; 9 nucleotides line up with TRBD1. CDR3 length: 16 residues. Germline assignment: CDR1 SEHNR and CDR2 FQNEAQ (reference sequence). The V gene end was trimmed by 4 bases and the J gene end by 6 bases; junction bases not matched to a gene: 13. The CDR3 loop is CASSWGTTQGAGEQYF. Written as DNA, the CDR3 is TGTGCCAGCAGCTGGGGGACAACACAGGGGGCGGGCGAGCAGTACTTC.

The V gene is TRBV19, the J gene TRBJ1-4; D ambiguous. Trimming removed 0 bases from V and 11 bases from J, with 7 bases in between. This CDR3 spans 12 amino acids. Looked up from germline, CDR1 is LNHDA and CDR2 is SQIVND (reference sequence). CDR3 DNA sequence: TGTGCCAGTAGTATAGAGGCGGATAAACTGTTTTTT. Translation gives CASSIEADKLFF.

The rearrangement uses TRBV2 and TRBJ1-3; no definite D call. This CDR3 is 14 amino acids long. CDR1 is SNHLY, CDR2 FYNNEI, per germline. The germline V and J ends were trimmed by 3 bases and 0 bases, with 6 bases remaining between them. In DNA form, the CDR3 reads TGTGCCAGCAGTGAGACGGGCTCTGGAAACACCATATATTTT. It yields the protein CASSETGSGNTIYF.

This clone was seen just once. The rearrangement uses TRBV11-2 and TRBJ2-6; D gene ambiguous. CDR1 SGHAT and CDR2 FQNNGV come from the germline V gene. The CDR3 contains 15 residues. The V and J ends lost 5 bases and 0 bases respectively, with 8 bases between them. As DNA, the CDR3 is TGTGCCAGCAGCCTACAGAGCTCTGGGGCCAACGTCCTGACTTTC. Translation gives CASSLQSSGANVLTF.

The chain combines TRBV5-1 with TRBJ2-5, with 8 bases lining up with TRBD2. The DNA end is more similar to TRBJ2-7, so the J call may be wrong. The CDR3 spans 15 residues. Germline V gives CDR1 SGHRS, CDR2 YFSETQ. The DNA of the CDR3 is TGCGCCAGCAGACCCCTCGCGGGAGGTAGGAACGAGCAGTACTTC. Amino acids: CASRPLAGGRNEQYF.

The table lists this clone with a count of one. The chain carries TRBV4-1 and TRBJ1-6, with a weak D call TRBD1 (6 bases). The CDR3 sequence is 15 residues long. Per germline, CDR1 MGHRA and CDR2 YSYEKL. V lost 1 base to trimming and J lost 5 bases, with 9 bases between them. The CDR3 coding sequence is TGCGCCAGCAGCCAAGTGGCAGGGGATAATTCACCCCTCCACTTT. Amino acid sequence: CASSQVAGDNSPLHF.